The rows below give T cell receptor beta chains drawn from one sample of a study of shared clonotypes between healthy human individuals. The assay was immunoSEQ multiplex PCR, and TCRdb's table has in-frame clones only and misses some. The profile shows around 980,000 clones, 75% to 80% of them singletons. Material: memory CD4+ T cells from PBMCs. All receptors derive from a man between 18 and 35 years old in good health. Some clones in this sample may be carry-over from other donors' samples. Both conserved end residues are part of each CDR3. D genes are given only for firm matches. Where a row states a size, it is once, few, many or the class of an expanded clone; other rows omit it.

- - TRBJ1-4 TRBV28 TGTGCCAGCAGTGGGACGCCGGGGGAACTGTTTTTT CASSGTPGELFF
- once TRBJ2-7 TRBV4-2 TGTGCCAGCAGCCGATACGCGGAGGAGTCCTACGAGCAGTACTTC CASSRYAEESYEQYF
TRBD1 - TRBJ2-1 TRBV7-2 TGTGCCAGCAGCTTAGGGACAGGGGGCTTGGGGACTAGTCGGTTCTTC CASSLGTGGLGTSRFF
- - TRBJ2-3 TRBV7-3 TGTGCCAGCACCAACGGACAGAACACAGATACGCAGTATTTT CASTNGQNTDTQYF
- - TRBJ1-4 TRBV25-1 TGTGCCAGCAGTGAACTTGGGAATGAAAAACTGTTTTTT CASSELGNEKLFF
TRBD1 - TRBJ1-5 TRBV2 TGTGCCAGCAGTGAGCAGGGACAGCCCAATCAGCCCCAGCATTTT CASSEQGQPNQPQHF
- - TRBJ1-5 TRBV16 TGTGCCAGCAGGGAGGGACGGGGTTTTAATCAGCCCCAGCATTTT CASREGRGFNQPQHF
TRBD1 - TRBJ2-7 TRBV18 TGTGCCAGCTCACCCGACAGGGGGGCCTACTACGAGCAGTACTTC CASSPDRGAYYEQYF
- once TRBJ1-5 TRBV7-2 TGTGCCAGCAGCTTATCCCAGGGTCAGCCCCAGCATTTT CASSLSQGQPQHF
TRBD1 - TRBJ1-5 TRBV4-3 TGCGCCAGCAGCCAATTGACAGGGGTTAATCAGCCCCAGCATTTT CASSQLTGVNQPQHF
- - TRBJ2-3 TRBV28 TGTGCCAGCAGTCTACCTAGCCCGGGTACGCAGTATTTT CASSLPSPGTQYF
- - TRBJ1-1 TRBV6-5 TGTGCCAGCAGGAAATCGAGCCCCCCACTAGCTTTCTTT CASRKSSPPLAFF
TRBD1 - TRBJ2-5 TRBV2 TGTGCCAGCAGTGGGACAGGGAGAGAGACCCAGTACTTC CASSGTGRETQYF
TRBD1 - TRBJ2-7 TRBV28 TGTGCCAGCAGTTTTTCTGGGACAGTGGTCTACGAGCAGTACTTC CASSFSGTVVYEQYF
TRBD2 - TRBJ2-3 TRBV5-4 TGTGCCAGCAGCGAGGCGGGAGGGGGCGATACGCAGTATTTT CASSEAGGGDTQYF
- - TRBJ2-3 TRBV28 TGTGCCAGCAGCCCTGACCGAGATACGCAGTATTTT CASSPDRDTQYF
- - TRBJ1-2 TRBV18 TGTGCCAGCTCACCACCGGGTCAGGGGACAGGCTACACCTTC CASSPPGQGTGYTF
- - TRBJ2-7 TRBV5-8 TGTGCCAGCAGCCGCTCTATCGGACGGTGGCGTGGGGAGCAGTACTTC CASSRSIGRWRGEQYF
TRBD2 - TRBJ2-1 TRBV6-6 TGTGCCATCTCTAGACTAGCGGTACACAATGAGCAGTTCTTC CAISRLAVHNEQFF
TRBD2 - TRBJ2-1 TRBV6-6 TGTGCCAGCAGTTATTGGACTAGCCGTTCTTACAATGAGCAGTTCTTC CASSYWTSRSYNEQFF
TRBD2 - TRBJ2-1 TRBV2 TGTGCCAGCAGTCATAAGACTAGCGGGGGACCTACCATATACAATGAGCAGTTCTTC CASSHKTSGGPTIYNEQFF
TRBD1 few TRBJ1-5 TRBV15 TGTGCCACCAGCTGGACAGGGATCGGTCAGCCCCAGCATTTT CATSWTGIGQPQHF
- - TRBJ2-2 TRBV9 TGTGCCAGCAGCGTAGAAGCGGCCAGCTACACCGGGGAGCTGTTTTTT CASSVEAASYTGELFF
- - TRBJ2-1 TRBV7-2 TGTGCCAGCAGCTTAGCGCGGGACAATGAGCAGTTCTTC CASSLARDNEQFF
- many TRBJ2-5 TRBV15 TGTGCCACCAGCAGAGACGCGGGGGCGGGGACCCAGTACTTC CATSRDAGAGTQYF
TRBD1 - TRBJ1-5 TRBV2 TGTGCCAGCGCCGGGACAGGGGGCTTTCAGCCCCAGCATTTT CASAGTGGFQPQHF
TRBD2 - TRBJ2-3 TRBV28 TGTGCCAGCAGTTTTGGACTAGGCAGATCCACAGATACGCAGTATTTT CASSFGLGRSTDTQYF
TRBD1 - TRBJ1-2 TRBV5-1 TGCGCCAGCAGCCCACAACAGGGGGCGCTTACCTTC CASSPQQGALTF
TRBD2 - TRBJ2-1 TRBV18 TGTGCCAGCTCACCTAGGCTAGCGGGAGACAATGAGCAGTTCTTC CASSPRLAGDNEQFF
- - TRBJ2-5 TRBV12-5 TGTGCTAGTGGTCCCTCGGGGCAAGAGACCCAGTACTTC CASGPSGQETQYF
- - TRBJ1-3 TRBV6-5 TGTGCCAGCAGTCGAGACAGAGACTCTGGAAACACCATATATTTT CASSRDRDSGNTIYF
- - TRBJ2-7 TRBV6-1 TGTGCCAGCAGTTTCCGTCAGAGCGAGCAGTACTTC CASSFRQSEQYF
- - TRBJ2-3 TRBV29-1 TGCAGCGTTCTAGGAGACTCGACGGGGGATACGCAGTATTTT CSVLGDSTGDTQYF
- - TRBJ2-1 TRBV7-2 TGTGCCAGCAGCCCCGGAGGTTGGAGCGGAAATGAGCAGTTCTTC CASSPGGWSGNEQFF
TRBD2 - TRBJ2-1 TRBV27 TGTGCCAGCAGTTCCCTTGAGAGCGGGAGTCACAATGAGCAGTTCTTC CASSSLESGSHNEQFF
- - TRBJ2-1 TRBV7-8 TGTGCCAGCAGCTTATCGGCTGGTAATGAGCAGTTCTTC CASSLSAGNEQFF
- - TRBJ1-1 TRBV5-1 TGCGCCAGCAGCAAGGGAGGGAGCACTGAAGCTTTCTTT CASSKGGSTEAFF
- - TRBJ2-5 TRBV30 TGTGCCTGGAGTGTAGGTTTCCCGGAGACCCAGTACTTC CAWSVGFPETQYF
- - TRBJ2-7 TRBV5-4 TGTGCCAGCAGCTGGGGGGTAGGGGCTGGGACCTACGAGCAGTACTTC CASSWGVGAGTYEQYF
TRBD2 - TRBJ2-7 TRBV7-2 TGTGCCAGCAGCCTTGGAGGCGGGAGTAATCGGAACGAGCAGTACTTC CASSLGGGSNRNEQYF
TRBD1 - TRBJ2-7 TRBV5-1 TGCGCCAGCAGCTTGCCAGGGGGCGACGCCTACGAGCAGTACTTC CASSLPGGDAYEQYF
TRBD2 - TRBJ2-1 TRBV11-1 TGTGCCAGCAGCTATCGACTAGCGGGAGTTGGCTACAATGAGCAGTTCTTC CASSYRLAGVGYNEQFF
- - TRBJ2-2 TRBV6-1 TGTGCCAGCAGTGAAGCGGGAGAGAACACCGGGGAGCTGTTTTTT CASSEAGENTGELFF
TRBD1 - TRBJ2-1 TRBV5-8 TGTGCCAGCAGCTTGGGGACAGGGGTCTACAATGAGCAGTTCTTC CASSLGTGVYNEQFF
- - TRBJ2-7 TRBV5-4 TGTGCCAGCAGCCGTAAAAGATCAGGGGCGGGGGATCAGGACGAGCAGTACTTC CASSRKRSGAGDQDEQYF
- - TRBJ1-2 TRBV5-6 TGTGCCAGCAGCCAAAGGGACAACTTCTATGGCTACACCTTC CASSQRDNFYGYTF
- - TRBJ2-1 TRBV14 TGTGCCAGCAGCCAAGAAGGGGCCGTACGGATCTGGGTGGATGAGCAGTTCTTC CASSQEGAVRIWVDEQFF
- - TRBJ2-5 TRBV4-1 TGCGCCAGCAGCTTGAGTCTGGGACAATGGGAGACCCAGTACTTC CASSLSLGQWETQYF
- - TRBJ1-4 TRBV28 TGTGCCAGCAGTCCACGCCTGGGGAAGGGCAGTGAAAAACTGTTTTTT CASSPRLGKGSEKLFF
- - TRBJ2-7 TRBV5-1 TGCGCCAGCAGCACAGTCAGCTCCTACGAGCAGTACTTC CASSTVSSYEQYF
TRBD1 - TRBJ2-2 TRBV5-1 TGCGCCAGCAGCTGGGGACAGGGTTACACCGGGGAGCTGTTTTTT CASSWGQGYTGELFF
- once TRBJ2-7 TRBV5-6 TGTGCCAGCAGCTTGGGGGCCCTACAGGCCGAGCAGTACTTC CASSLGALQAEQYF
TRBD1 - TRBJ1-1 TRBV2 TGTGCCAGCAGTGAAGAGGCAGGGGGGGGCACTGAAGCTTTCTTT CASSEEAGGGTEAFF